This T cell receptor beta chain was recorded in a study of T cell changes during pregnancy in multiple sclerosis (dated 2019 in TCRdb). Regarding the complete study: In women with multiple sclerosis, the researchers looked at how the T cell repertoire shifted as pregnancy progressed.

Libraries were made using the immunoSEQ multiplex PCR assay. What TCRdb holds here is the immuneACCESS table cut down to in-frame rearrangements. Part of the clones is not present; checked against another copy, under half of the missing clones reflect an unresolved V gene, and the others are unexplained. Within this sample are about 74,000 clones, with under 95% of them counted one time only. Roughly 1.3% of the sample lies in the top ten. In the germline V gene, CDR1 corresponds to SGDLS and CDR2 to YYNGEE. The CDR3 holds 15 amino acids from the cysteine to the phenylalanine. Just the 45-base CDR3 DNA is kept, in frame starting at base 1. Germline trimming: 4 bases from V, 4 bases from J; junction bases outside gene matches: 8. Regarding this clone: It lacks a known antigen. Base quality data are lacking; no much larger clone is found one base away.

This sequence was found in a female donor with multiple sclerosis, enrolled in a pregnancy study. The starting material was peripheral blood, obtained in the third trimester of pregnancy. This chain is built from TRBV9 and TRBJ1-2; 9 junctional bases match TRBD1. The CDR3 region: CASSSGTGKIYGYTF. The DNA is as follows: TGTGCCAGCAGCTCCGGGACAGGGAAGATCTATGGCTACACCTTC.